A selection of T cell receptor beta chains follows, all from one sample in a study of cytomegalovirus exposure and HLA in healthy donors. The repertoire was sequenced with immunoSEQ multiplex PCR; TCRdb's copy has only in-frame clones and lacks some. The data show approximately 100,000 clones, with about 80% seen just once and about 5.4% held by the top ten. The sample taken for sequencing was PBMCs. All receptors derive from a woman aged 18-35 years in good health and CMV-seropositive. Each CDR3 is given with its conserved first and last residue. Each record gives: V gene, J gene, D gene, clone size, CDR3 length, CDR3 protein, CDR3 DNA. D genes are given only for firm matches. Clone sizes are given selectively: once, few, many, or a class where the clone is expanded.

TRBV6-6	TRBJ2-7	TRBD2	few	16	CAIAAGEVAGGGEQYF	TGTGCCATCGCGGCGGGGGAGGTAGCGGGAGGTGGCGAGCAGTACTTC
TRBV6-6	TRBJ1-2	TRBD1	.	15	CASSYSRTGRDGYTF	TGTGCCAGCAGTTACTCCCGGACAGGGAGAGATGGCTACACCTTC
TRBV5-1	TRBJ2-5	.	few	15	CASSSQDTFVGTQYF	TGCGCCAGCAGCTCGCAGGACACCTTCGTCGGGACCCAGTACTTC
TRBV11-2	TRBJ1-1	.	.	15	CASSLGGYTHTEAFF	TGTGCCAGCAGCTTAGGTGGTTACACCCACACTGAAGCTTTCTTT
TRBV6-1	TRBJ1-2	.	.	14	CASSKTAYEGGYTF	TGTGCCAGCAGTAAAACCGCCTACGAGGGAGGCTACACCTTC
TRBV5-4	TRBJ2-5	TRBD2	few	15	CASSQPLAPQETQYF	TGTGCCAGCAGCCAACCACTAGCGCCACAAGAGACCCAGTACTTC
TRBV7-6	TRBJ2-1	.	.	14	CASSLDGTYNEQFF	TGTGCCAGCAGCTTAGATGGGACTTACAATGAGCAGTTCTTC
TRBV6-5	TRBJ2-3	TRBD1	.	15	CASRAGTESTDTQYF	TGTGCCAGCAGGGCCGGGACAGAAAGCACAGATACGCAGTATTTT
TRBV2	TRBJ1-2	.	.	11	CASSFTYGYTF	TGTGCCAGCAGCTTTACATATGGCTACACCTTC
TRBV5-1	TRBJ1-1	TRBD1	.	15	CASSGGQERTTEAFF	TGCGCCAGCAGCGGGGGACAGGAGAGGACCACTGAAGCTTTCTTT
TRBV6-4	TRBJ2-1	TRBD2	.	15	CASSERTSGNSEQFF	TGTGCCAGCAGTGAACGGACTAGCGGGAATAGTGAGCAGTTCTTC
TRBV7-8	TRBJ2-1	TRBD2	.	15	CASSTRTSGYNEQFF	TGTGCCAGCAGCACCCGGACTAGCGGGTACAATGAGCAGTTCTTC
TRBV5-4	TRBJ2-5	.	.	15	CASSEIRGAQETQYF	TGTGCCAGCAGCGAAATCAGGGGTGCTCAAGAGACCCAGTACTTC
TRBV2	TRBJ1-5	.	.	16	CASSTLTGAGNQPQHF	TGTGCCAGCAGTACCTTAACAGGAGCCGGCAATCAGCCCCAGCATTTT
TRBV6-6	TRBJ2-5	.	.	13	CASTPGTPETQYF	TGTGCCAGCACCCCCGGGACACCAGAGACCCAGTACTTC
TRBV7-9	TRBJ2-1	TRBD2	.	14	CASSLVGLHNEQFF	TGTGCCAGCAGCTTGGTGGGACTACACAATGAGCAGTTCTTC
TRBV12-1	TRBJ1-3	.	few	16	CASSFDTGTSGNTIYF	TGTGCCAGCAGCTTTGACACAGGGACCTCTGGAAACACCATATATTTT
TRBV27	TRBJ2-5	.	once	13	CASSLTGVGTQYF	TGTGCCAGCAGTTTGACCGGGGTGGGGACCCAGTACTTC
TRBV6-1	TRBJ2-7	.	.	14	CASYSRSPSYEQYF	TGTGCCAGCTACTCGCGGTCTCCATCCTACGAGCAGTACTTC
TRBV10-3	TRBJ1-3	.	once	16	CAISEFKTPSGNTIYF	TGTGCCATCAGTGAGTTCAAAACTCCATCTGGAAACACCATATATTTT
TRBV30	TRBJ2-7	TRBD2	.	14	CAWSEGLAGIEQYF	TGTGCCTGGAGTGAGGGACTAGCGGGAATCGAGCAGTACTTC
TRBV9	TRBJ2-3	.	.	13	CASSAEATDTQYF	TGTGCCAGCAGCGCCGAGGCCACAGATACGCAGTATTTT